The TCR beta chain under discussion was sequenced for a study of blood T cell repertoires in COVID-19. Study-wide context: Specimens from acute and convalescent COVID-19 originated in the United States, Italy and Spain. T cells, B-cell-depleted T cells, or PBMCs supplied cDNA or gDNA.

Under the authors' procedure: Amplified reference gene primers provided the basis for estimating nucleated cell counts. Sequenced by immunoSEQ multiplex PCR; TCRdb stores in-frame clones only, minus some. The DNA was the basis for D and trimming; V, J and clone size are from that table. The sample lists roughly 110,000 clones; more than 65% were seen once. This clone was counted only a few times. Germline V gene sequence: CDR1 MNHEY, CDR2 SMNVEV (reference sequence). The CDR3 runs 15 residues. After removal of 3 bases from V and 4 bases from J, the junction contained 3 bases not matched to a gene. The J gene is TRBJ1-4, the V gene TRBV27; 9 nucleotides match TRBD1. Sequencing was carried out using peripheral blood. This sequence was found in a man aged 45-65 years with acute or convalescent COVID-19. The CDR3 sequence is CASSLTGGYNEKLFF. CDR3 nucleotides: TGTGCCAGCAGTTTGACAGGGGGTTATAATGAAAAACTGTTTTTT.